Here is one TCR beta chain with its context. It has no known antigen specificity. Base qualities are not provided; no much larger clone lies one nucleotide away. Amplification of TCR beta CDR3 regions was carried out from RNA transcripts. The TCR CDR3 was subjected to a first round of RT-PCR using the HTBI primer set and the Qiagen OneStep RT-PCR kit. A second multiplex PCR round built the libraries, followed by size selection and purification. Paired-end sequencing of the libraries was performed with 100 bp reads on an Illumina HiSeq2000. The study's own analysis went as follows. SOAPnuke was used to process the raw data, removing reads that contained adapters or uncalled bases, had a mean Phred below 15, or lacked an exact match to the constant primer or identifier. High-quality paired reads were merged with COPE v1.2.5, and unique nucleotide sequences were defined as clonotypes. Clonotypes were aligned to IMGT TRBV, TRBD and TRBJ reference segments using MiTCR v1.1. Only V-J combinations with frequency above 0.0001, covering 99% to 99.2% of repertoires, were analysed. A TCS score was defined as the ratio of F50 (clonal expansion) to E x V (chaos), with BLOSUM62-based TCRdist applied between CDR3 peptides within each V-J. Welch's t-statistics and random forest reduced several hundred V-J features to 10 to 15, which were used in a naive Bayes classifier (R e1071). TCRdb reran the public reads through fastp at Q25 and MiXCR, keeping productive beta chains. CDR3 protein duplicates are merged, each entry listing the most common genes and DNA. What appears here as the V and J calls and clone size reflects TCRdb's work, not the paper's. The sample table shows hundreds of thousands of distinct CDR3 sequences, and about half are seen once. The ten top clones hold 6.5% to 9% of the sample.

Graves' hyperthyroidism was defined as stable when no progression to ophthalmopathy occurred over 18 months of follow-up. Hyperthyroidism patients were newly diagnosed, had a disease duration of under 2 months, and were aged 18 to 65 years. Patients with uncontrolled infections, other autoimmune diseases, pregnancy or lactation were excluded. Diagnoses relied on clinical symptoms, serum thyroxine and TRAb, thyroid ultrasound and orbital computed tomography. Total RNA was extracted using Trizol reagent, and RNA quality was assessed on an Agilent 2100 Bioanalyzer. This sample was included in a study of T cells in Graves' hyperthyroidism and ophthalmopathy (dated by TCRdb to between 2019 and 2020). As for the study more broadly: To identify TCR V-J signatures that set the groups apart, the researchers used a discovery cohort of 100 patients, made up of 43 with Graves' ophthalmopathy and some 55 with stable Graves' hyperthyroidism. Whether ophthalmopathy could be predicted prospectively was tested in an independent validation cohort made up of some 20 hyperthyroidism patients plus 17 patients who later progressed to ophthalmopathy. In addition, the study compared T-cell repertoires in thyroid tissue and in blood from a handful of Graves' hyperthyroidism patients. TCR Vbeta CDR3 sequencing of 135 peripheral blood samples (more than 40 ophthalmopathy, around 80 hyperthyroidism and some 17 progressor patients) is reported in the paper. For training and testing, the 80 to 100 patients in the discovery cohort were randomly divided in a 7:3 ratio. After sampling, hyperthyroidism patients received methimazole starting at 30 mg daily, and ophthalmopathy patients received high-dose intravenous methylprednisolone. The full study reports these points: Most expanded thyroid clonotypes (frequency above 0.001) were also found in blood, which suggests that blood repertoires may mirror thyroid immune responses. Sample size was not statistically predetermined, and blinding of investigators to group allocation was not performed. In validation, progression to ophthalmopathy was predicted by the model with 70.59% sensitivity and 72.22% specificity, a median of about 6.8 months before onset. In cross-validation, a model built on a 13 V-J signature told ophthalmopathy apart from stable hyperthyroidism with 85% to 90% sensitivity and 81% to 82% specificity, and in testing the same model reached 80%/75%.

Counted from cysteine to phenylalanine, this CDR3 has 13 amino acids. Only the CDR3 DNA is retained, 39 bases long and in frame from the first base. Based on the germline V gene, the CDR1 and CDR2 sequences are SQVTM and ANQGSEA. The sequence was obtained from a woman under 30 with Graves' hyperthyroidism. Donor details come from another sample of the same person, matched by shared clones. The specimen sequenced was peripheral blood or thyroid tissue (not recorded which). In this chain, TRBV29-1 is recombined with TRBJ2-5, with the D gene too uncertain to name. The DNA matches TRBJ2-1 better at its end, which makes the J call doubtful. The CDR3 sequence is CSVTRGFYNEQFF. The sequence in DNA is TGCAGCGTTACCCGAGGCTTCTACAATGAGCAGTTCTTC.